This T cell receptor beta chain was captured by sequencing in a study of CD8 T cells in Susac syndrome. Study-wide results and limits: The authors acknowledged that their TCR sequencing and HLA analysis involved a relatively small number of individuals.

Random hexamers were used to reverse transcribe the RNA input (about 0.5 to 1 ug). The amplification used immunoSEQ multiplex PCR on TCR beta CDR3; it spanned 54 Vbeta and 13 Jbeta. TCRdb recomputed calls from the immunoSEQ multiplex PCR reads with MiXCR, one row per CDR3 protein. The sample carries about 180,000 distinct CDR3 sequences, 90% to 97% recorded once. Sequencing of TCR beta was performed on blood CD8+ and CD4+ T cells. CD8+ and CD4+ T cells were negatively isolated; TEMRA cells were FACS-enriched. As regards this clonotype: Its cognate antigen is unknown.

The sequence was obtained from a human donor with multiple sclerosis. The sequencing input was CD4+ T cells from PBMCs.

The CDR3 loop reads CASTDRPSGGPLHF. In DNA form, the CDR3 reads TGTGCCAGCACGGACCGGCCCTCGGGGGGACCCCTCCACTTT. This chain links TRBV3-1 with TRBJ1-6; D perhaps matches TRBD1 (5 bases). Germline loops: CDR1 LGHDT, CDR2 YNNKEL (reference sequence). The CDR3 consists of 14 residues. Trimming cost V 7 bases and J 12 bases, with 19 bases left between them.